This is a list of T cell receptor beta chains from one sample in a study of T cells in Graves' hyperthyroidism and ophthalmopathy. Using its own MiXCR run on the multiplex PCR reads, TCRdb lists one record per CDR3 protein. Of approximately 300,000 distinct CDR3 sequences listed, 15% to 20% are singletons. The sample was blood. These receptors all stem from a woman in her sixties or seventies with Graves' ophthalmopathy. CDR3s include the opening cysteine and the closing phenylalanine or tryptophan. Fields, in order: CDR3 DNA, CDR3 protein, clone size, D gene, J gene, V gene. The D gene is left open where the match is weak. Size is omitted from some rows. Given values are once, few, many or a class for expanded clones.

TGTGCCAGCAGCTTGCAGGGTGCCAGTCAGCCCCAGCATTTT	CASSLQGASQPQHF	few	.	TRBJ1-5	TRBV5-6
TGCAGCGGTAATAATGGAGACATCGATGGCTACACCTTC	CSGNNGDIDGYTF	.	.	TRBJ1-2	TRBV29-1
TGTGCCAGCAGCTCCTCCTGGGGCGGGGAGAGGGGGGGATACAATGAGCAGTTCTTC	CASSSSWGGERGGYNEQFF	many	.	TRBJ2-1	TRBV11-2
TGTGCCAGCAGTTTTCGGGGCGGTCGATCCTACAATGAGCAGTTCTTC	CASSFRGGRSYNEQFF	.	.	TRBJ2-1	TRBV12-3/TRBV12-4
TGTGCCATCAGTTCCGGGACAGAGAGCACCGGGGAGCTGTTTTTT	CAISSGTESTGELFF	.	TRBD1	TRBJ2-2	TRBV10-3
TGTGCCACCAGTGATGGGGGGCAGGGGTTAAGGAATGAGCAGTTCTTC	CATSDGGQGLRNEQFF	many	.	TRBJ2-1	TRBV24-1
TGTGCCATCAGTGAGGTCGACAGACCTCCCTACGAGCAGTACTTC	CAISEVDRPPYEQYF	many	.	TRBJ2-7	TRBV10-3
TGTGCCAGCAGATTAGCGGGAGTTTCCTACAATGAGCAGTTCTTC	CASRLAGVSYNEQFF	many	TRBD2	TRBJ2-1	TRBV6-2/TRBV6-3
TGTGCCAGCAGCTTATATCCGGTGGAGACCCAGTACTTC	CASSLYPVETQYF	many	.	TRBJ2-5	TRBV7-9
TGTGCCAGCAGTATAGTGACAGGGGGAGGCTACACCTTC	CASSIVTGGGYTF	.	TRBD1	TRBJ1-2	TRBV28
TGCAGTGCTAGGGGTATGGGGAGCTCTGACTATGGCTACACCTTC	CSARGMGSSDYGYTF	.	.	TRBJ1-2	TRBV20-1
TGCGCCAGCAGCCAGATAGAGAATGAGCAGTTCTTC	CASSQIENEQFF	.	.	TRBJ2-1	TRBV4-3
TGTGCCAGCAGTTCCAATACAGGGGTTCAGCCCCAGCATTTT	CASSSNTGVQPQHF	few	TRBD1	TRBJ1-5	TRBV12-3/TRBV12-4
TGCGCCAGCAGCCAAGATCTAGTATTAAAGGGGTTGGATCAGCCCCAGCATTTT	CASSQDLVLKGLDQPQHF	.	.	TRBJ1-5	TRBV4-1
TGTGCCAGCAGCTTGCGGGGAGGGGATGAAAAACTGTTTTTT	CASSLRGGDEKLFF	many	.	TRBJ1-4	TRBV7-8
TGCGCCAGCAGTTCGAGTTTCGGGAATTCACCCCTCCACTTT	CASSSSFGNSPLHF	.	.	TRBJ1-6	TRBV10-1
TGTGCCAGCACCCGGGACAGATTTAACTATGGCTACACCTTC	CASTRDRFNYGYTF	once	TRBD1	TRBJ1-2	TRBV28
TGTGCCAGTAGAGGAGGTGGGGGCCAGAACACTGAAGCTTTCTTT	CASRGGGGQNTEAFF	many	.	TRBJ1-1	TRBV2
TGTGCCAGCAGCGCAAATTCAGGGTGGGCTGAAACTTTCTTT	CASSANSGWAETFF	.	.	TRBJ1-1	TRBV7-2
TGTGCCAGCAGTTACACTACAGGGTCCTACGAGCAGTACTTC	CASSYTTGSYEQYF	many	.	TRBJ2-7	TRBV6-5
TGCGCCAGCAAACAGCAAGAGACCCAGTACTTC	CASKQQETQYF	.	.	TRBJ2-5	TRBV5-1
TGTGCCAGCAGCTTAGTGGGACACGACCAAGAGACCCAGTACTTC	CASSLVGHDQETQYF	.	.	TRBJ2-5	TRBV7-2
TGTGCCAGCAAACTAGGTGGTGAGCAGTTCTTC	CASKLGGEQFF	.	.	TRBJ2-1	TRBV7-9
TGCAGCGTCAACTGGGGGGCGAACACTGAAGCTTTCTTT	CSVNWGANTEAFF	many	.	TRBJ1-1	TRBV29-1
TGTGCCATCAGTGAGGGGGACGAGCAGTACTTC	CAISEGDEQYF	many	.	TRBJ2-7	TRBV10-3
TGTGCCAGCAGCTTAAGTGGGCTAGGCAGGAGTACGCAGTATTTT	CASSLSGLGRSTQYF	.	.	TRBJ2-3	TRBV27
TGTGCCAGCAGCGTGGTGCCAGGGGATGGAGAGACCCAGTACTTC	CASSVVPGDGETQYF	many	.	TRBJ2-5	TRBV7-2
TGCAGTGCTCGCATAGCGGGGGGGCGCACAGATACGCAGTATTTT	CSARIAGGRTDTQYF	once	TRBD2	TRBJ2-3	TRBV20-1
TGTGCCAGCAGTCCTTCCGGGACTAGCGGGGAGTACAATGAGCAGTTCTTC	CASSPSGTSGEYNEQFF	.	TRBD2	TRBJ2-1	TRBV12-3/TRBV12-4
TGTGCCAGCAGAGAGCTCGGGGAGGTGAATCAGCCCCAGCATTTT	CASRELGEVNQPQHF	.	.	TRBJ1-5	TRBV28
TGTGCCAGCAGCACCTTAGCGGGGGGAGACGGGGAGCTGTTTTTT	CASSTLAGGDGELFF	once	TRBD2	TRBJ2-2	TRBV5-6
TGTGCCAGCAGCTTCCCGGGACAGGGGAGGTATGGCTACACCTTC	CASSFPGQGRYGYTF	.	TRBD1	TRBJ1-2	TRBV3-1
TGCAGTGCAGGACTAGCGGGAGTAAGCGAGCAGTTCTTC	CSAGLAGVSEQFF	.	TRBD2	TRBJ2-1	TRBV20-1
TGCGCCAGCAGCTTGGGACAGTACGGCAGCAATCAGCCCCAGCATTTT	CASSLGQYGSNQPQHF	many	.	TRBJ1-5	TRBV5-1
TGTGCCATCAGTGGGGCTAGCGGGGGGTCCTACAATGAGCAGTTCTTC	CAISGASGGSYNEQFF	few	TRBD2	TRBJ2-1	TRBV10-3
TGCGCCAGCAGCTTGGTAGGGACAGGGAACGTCCAAGAGACCCAGTACTTC	CASSLVGTGNVQETQYF	many	TRBD1	TRBJ2-5	TRBV5-1
TGTGCCAGCAGCCAAGTTCCCCGGACAGGGGTTATAGTAAAGACCCAGTACTTC	CASSQVPRTGVIVKTQYF	many	TRBD1	TRBJ2-5	TRBV3-1
TGCAGTGCTAGAGGACCGGGAGGGTTAGGCAATCAGCCCCAGCATTTT	CSARGPGGLGNQPQHF	many	.	TRBJ1-5	TRBV20-1
TGTGCCAGCAAACTCGGACAGGGTTCTTACAATGAGCAGTTCTTC	CASKLGQGSYNEQFF	.	TRBD1	TRBJ2-1	TRBV27
TGTGCCAGCAGTGAAGCGACAGCGCAGGGAGAAAAACTGTTTTTT	CASSEATAQGEKLFF	few	.	TRBJ1-4	TRBV6-1
TGTGCCAGTAGTATAGGTAGGACAGAGAACACCGGGGAGCTGTTTTTT	CASSIGRTENTGELFF	.	.	TRBJ2-2	TRBV19
TGCGCCAGCAGCTTGGAGGCAGCTGGGCTCTCCTACGAGCAGTACTTC	CASSLEAAGLSYEQYF	many	.	TRBJ2-7	TRBV5-1
TGCAGCGCCGGAACACCAGCAGAGACCCAGTACTTC	CSAGTPAETQYF	many	.	TRBJ2-5	TRBV29-1
TGCAGCGTTGAAGTGGGAGGATACGAGCAGTACTTC	CSVEVGGYEQYF	many	.	TRBJ2-7	TRBV29-1
TGCGCCAGCAGCGTGACTAGTAATAATCTCTACAATGAGCAGTTCTTC	CASSVTSNNLYNEQFF	.	.	TRBJ2-1	TRBV5-1
TGTGCCAGCAGTACCCCAAGAGAGCAGTACTTC	CASSTPREQYF	.	.	TRBJ2-5	TRBV28
TGTGCCAGCATTGCGACAGGACACTCCTACGAGCAGTACTTC	CASIATGHSYEQYF	many	.	TRBJ2-7	TRBV6-2/TRBV6-3
TGTGCCAGCAGCTATAGGGGGCTCCTGACCCAGCCCCAGCATTTT	CASSYRGLLTQPQHF	.	TRBD1	TRBJ1-5	TRBV11-2
TGCAGTGCTCCCGACGGGACAAATAGCAATCAGCCCCAGCATTTT	CSAPDGTNSNQPQHF	many	.	TRBJ1-5	TRBV20-1
TGCGCCAGCAGTGAGGGAGGACAGGGAGTCTCAGAGACCCAGTACTTC	CASSEGGQGVSETQYF	many	TRBD1	TRBJ2-5	TRBV10-2
TGTGCCAGCAGCGTTAGCGGGAGTTTCTATGAGCAGTTCTTC	CASSVSGSFYEQFF	many	TRBD2	TRBJ2-1	TRBV9
TGTGCCAGCAGCCGAGGGACTAGCGGGAGTCGCGAGCAGTACTTC	CASSRGTSGSREQYF	many	TRBD2	TRBJ2-7	TRBV3-1
TGTGCCAGCAGTTCGCCGAGGCCCCAGCATTTT	CASSSPRPQHF	.	.	TRBJ1-5	TRBV28
TGTGCCAGCAGCCGGTCGTGGTCGGGGGCGCAGAGCGGGGAGCTGTTTTTT	CASSRSWSGAQSGELFF	few	.	TRBJ2-2	TRBV9
TGTGCCAGCGGAAACCACCTGGAGGAGCAGTACTTC	CASGNHLEEQYF	.	.	TRBJ2-7	TRBV27